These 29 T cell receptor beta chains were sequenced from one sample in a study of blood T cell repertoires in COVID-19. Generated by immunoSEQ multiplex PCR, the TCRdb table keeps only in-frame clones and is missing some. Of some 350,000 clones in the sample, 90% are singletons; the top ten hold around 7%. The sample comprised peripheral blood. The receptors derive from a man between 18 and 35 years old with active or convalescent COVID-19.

The CDR3 region is CASSPDMSFTNQPQHF. The CDR3 DNA follows: TGTGCCAGCTCGCCAGATATGAGTTTCACGAATCAGCCCCAGCATTTT. The chain links TRBV18 to TRBJ1-5; the D is unclear. Germline V lookup: CDR1 KGHSH, CDR2 LQKENI. Trimming removed 6 bases at V and 4 bases at J, with 19 bases between. The CDR3 has 16 residues.

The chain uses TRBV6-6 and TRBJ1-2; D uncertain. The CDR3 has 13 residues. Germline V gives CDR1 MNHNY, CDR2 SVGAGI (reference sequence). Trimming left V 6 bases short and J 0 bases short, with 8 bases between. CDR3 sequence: CASRTGSNYGYTF. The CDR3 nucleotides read TGTGCCAGCAGAACGGGGTCTAACTATGGCTACACCTTC.

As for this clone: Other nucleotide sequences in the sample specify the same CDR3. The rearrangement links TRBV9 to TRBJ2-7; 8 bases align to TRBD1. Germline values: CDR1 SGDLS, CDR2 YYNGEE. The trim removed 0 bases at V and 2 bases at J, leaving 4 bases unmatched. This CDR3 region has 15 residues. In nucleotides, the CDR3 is TGTGCCAGCAGCGTAGCTACAGGGGGGCCCTACGAGCAGTACTTC. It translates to CASSVATGGPYEQYF.

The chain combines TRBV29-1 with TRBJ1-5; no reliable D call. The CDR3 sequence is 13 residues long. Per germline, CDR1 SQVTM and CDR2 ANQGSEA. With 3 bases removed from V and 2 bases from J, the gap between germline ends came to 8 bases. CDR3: CSVDEGGNQPQHF. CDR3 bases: TGCAGCGTTGACGAGGGAGGCAATCAGCCCCAGCATTTT.

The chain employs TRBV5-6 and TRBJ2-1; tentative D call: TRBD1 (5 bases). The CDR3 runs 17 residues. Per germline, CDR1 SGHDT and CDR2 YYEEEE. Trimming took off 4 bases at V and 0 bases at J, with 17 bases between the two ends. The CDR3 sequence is CASSTSYGHSSYNEQFF. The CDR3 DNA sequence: TGTGCCAGCAGCACGTCCTATGGACACAGCTCCTACAATGAGCAGTTCTTC.

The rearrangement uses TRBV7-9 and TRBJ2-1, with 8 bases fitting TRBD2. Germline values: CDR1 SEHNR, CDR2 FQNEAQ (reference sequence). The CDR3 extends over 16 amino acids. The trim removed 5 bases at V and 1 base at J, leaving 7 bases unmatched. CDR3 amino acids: CASSPTSGVSYNEQFF. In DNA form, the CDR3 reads TGTGCCAGCAGCCCAACTAGCGGCGTGTCCTACAATGAGCAGTTCTTC.

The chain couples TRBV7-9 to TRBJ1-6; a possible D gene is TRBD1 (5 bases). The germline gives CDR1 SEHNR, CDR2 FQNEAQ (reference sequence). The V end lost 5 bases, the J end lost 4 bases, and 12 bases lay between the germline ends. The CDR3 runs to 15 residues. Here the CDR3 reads CASSPDRSYNSPLHF. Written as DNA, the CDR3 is TGTGCCAGCAGCCCAGACAGAAGTTATAATTCACCCCTCCACTTT.

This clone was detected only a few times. This CDR3 is CASSYSMTGAQPQHF. DNA of the CDR3: TGTGCCAGCAGTTACTCGATGACAGGAGCTCAGCCCCAGCATTTT. The chain carries TRBV6-2 or TRBV6-3 and TRBJ1-5; D might be TRBD1 (6 bases). V was clipped by 0 bases and J by 6 bases, with 12 bases between them. The CDR3 spans 15 residues. CDR1 and CDR2 from the germline V gene are MNHEY and SVGEGT.

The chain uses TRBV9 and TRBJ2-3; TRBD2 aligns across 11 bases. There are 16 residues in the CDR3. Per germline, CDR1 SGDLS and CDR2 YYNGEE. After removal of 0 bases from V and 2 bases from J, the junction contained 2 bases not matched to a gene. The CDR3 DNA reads TGTGCCAGCAGCGTAGGTAGCGGGAGGGCCACAGATACGCAGTATTTT. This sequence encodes CASSVGSGRATDTQYF.

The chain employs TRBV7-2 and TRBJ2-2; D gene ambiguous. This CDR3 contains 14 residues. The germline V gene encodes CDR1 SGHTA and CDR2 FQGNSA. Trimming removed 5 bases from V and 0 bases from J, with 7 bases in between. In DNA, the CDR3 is TGTGCCAGCAGCCGCGACACGAACACCGGGGAGCTGTTTTTT. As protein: CASSRDTNTGELFF.

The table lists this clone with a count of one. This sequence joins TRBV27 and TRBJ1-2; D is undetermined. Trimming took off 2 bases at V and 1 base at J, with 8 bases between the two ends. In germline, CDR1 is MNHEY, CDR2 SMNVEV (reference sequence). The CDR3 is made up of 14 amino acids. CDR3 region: CASSLSRLNYGYTF. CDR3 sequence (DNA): TGTGCCAGCAGTTTAAGCAGACTTAACTATGGCTACACCTTC.

As DNA, the CDR3 is TGTGCCAGCAGCGGGCACAGGGACGGGGAGACCCAGTACTTC. This codes for CASSGHRDGETQYF. J is TRBJ2-5 and V is TRBV9; weak D call: TRBD1 (6 bases). Trimming removed 3 bases from V and 5 bases from J, with 14 bases in between. The CDR3 is 14 amino acids. The germline V gene encodes CDR1 SGDLS and CDR2 YYNGEE.

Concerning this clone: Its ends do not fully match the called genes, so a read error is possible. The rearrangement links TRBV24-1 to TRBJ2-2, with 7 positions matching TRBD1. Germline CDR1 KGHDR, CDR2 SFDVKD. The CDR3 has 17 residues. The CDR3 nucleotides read TGTGCCACAAGTGATTTGGGCAGGGGGAATCCGACCGGGGAGCTGTTTTTT. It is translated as CATSDLGRGNPTGELFF.

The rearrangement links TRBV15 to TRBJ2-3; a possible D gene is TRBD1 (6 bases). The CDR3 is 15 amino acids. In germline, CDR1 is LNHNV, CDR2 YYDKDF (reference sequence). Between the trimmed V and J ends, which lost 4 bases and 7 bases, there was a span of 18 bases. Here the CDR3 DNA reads TGTGCCACCAGCAATAGCGATAGGGGGACGTATACGCAGTATTTT. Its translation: CATSNSDRGTYTQYF.

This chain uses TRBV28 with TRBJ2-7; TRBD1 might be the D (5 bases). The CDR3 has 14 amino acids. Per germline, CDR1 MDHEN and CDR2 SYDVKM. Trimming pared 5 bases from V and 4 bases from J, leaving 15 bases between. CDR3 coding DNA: TGTGCCAGCAGTCCCCCCGGACACCGGTACGAGCAGTACTTC. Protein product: CASSPPGHRYEQYF.

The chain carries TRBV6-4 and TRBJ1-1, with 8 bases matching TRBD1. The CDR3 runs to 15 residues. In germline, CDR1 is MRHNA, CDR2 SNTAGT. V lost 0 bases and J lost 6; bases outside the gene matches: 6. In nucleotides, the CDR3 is TGTGCCAGCAGTGACTCGCCAGGGGGCTTCGCTGAAGCTTTCTTT. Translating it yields CASSDSPGGFAEAFF.

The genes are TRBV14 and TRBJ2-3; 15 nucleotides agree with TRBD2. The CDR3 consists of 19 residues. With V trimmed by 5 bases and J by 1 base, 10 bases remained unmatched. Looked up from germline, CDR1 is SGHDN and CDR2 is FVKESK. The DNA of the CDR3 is TGTGCCAGCAGCGCCGGGACTAGCGGGGGGCTCCGGGGCACAGATACGCAGTATTTT. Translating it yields CASSAGTSGGLRGTDTQYF.

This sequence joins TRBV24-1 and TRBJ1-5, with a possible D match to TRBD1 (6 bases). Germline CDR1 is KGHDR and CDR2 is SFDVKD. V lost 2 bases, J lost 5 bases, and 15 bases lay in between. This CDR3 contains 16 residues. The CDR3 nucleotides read TGTGCCACCAGTGATTCCCTGGGGGCTGGGGATCAGCCCCAGCATTTT. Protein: CATSDSLGAGDQPQHF.

The CDR3 nucleotides are TGTGCCACCAGTGATTCAACAAAAGGAGCTTTCTACAATGAGCAGTTCTTC. It codes for CATSDSTKGAFYNEQFF. This sequence joins TRBV24-1 and TRBJ2-1, with no clear D. This CDR3 comprises 17 residues. The V and J ends lost 2 bases and 3 bases respectively, with 16 bases between them. Germline V lookup: CDR1 KGHDR, CDR2 SFDVKD.

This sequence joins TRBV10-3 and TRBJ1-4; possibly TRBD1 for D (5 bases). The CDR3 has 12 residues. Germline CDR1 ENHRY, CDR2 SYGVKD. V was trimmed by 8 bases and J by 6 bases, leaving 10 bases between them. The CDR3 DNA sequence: TGTGCCATCGGGGGGAAGGATGAAAAACTGTTTTTT. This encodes CAIGGKDEKLFF.

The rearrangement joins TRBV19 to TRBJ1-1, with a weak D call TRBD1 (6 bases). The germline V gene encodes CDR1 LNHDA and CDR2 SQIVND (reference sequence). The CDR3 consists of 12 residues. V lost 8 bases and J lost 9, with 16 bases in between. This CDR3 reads CASGPGRGKAFF. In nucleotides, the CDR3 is TGTGCCAGTGGACCGGGCAGGGGTAAAGCTTTCTTT. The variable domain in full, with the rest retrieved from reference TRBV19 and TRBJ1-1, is DGGITQSPKYLFRKEGQNVTLSCEQNLNHDAMYWYRQDPGQGLRLIYYSQIVNDFQKGDIAEGYSVSREKKESFPLTVTSAQKNPTAFYLCASGPGRGKAFFGQGTRLTVV.

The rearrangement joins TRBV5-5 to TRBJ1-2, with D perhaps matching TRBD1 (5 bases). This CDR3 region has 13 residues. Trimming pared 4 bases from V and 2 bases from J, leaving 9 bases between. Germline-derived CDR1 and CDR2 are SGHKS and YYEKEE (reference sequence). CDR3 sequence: CASSPGGNYGYTF. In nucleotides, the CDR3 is TGTGCCAGCAGCCCCGGGGGGAACTATGGCTACACCTTC.

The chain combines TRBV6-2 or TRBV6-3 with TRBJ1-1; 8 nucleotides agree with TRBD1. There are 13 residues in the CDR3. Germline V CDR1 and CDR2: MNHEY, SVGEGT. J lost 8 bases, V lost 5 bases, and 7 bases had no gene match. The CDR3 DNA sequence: TGTGCCAGCAGTGTCCTCCAGGGGGCAGAAGCTTTCTTT. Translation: CASSVLQGAEAFF.

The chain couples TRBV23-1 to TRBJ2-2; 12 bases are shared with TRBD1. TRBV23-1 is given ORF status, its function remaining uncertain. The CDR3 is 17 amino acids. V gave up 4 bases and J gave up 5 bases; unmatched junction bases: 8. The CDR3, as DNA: TGCGCCAGCAGTCCCTACGGGACAGGGGGCAGGACCGGGGAGCTGTTTTTT. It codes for CASSPYGTGGRTGELFF.

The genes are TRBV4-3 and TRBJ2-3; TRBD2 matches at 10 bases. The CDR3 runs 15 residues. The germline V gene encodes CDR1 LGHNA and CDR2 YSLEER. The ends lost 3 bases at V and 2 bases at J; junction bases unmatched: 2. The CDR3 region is CASSHTSGVTDTQYF. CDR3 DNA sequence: TGCGCCAGCAGCCACACTAGCGGGGTCACAGATACGCAGTATTTT.

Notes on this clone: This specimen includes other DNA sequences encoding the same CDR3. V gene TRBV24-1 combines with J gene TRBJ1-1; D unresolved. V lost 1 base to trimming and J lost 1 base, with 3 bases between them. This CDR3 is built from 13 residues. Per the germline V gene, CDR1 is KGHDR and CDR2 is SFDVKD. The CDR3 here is CATSDLQNTEAFF. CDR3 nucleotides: TGTGCCACCAGTGATTTACAGAACACTGAAGCTTTCTTT.

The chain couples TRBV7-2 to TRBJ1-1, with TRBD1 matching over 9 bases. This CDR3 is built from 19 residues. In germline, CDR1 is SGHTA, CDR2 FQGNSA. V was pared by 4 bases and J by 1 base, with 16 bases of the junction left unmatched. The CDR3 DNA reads TGTGCCAGCAGCTCCCCATCCGGGACAGGGTTGTCTTGGAACACTGAAGCTTTCTTT. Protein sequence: CASSSPSGTGLSWNTEAFF.

The CDR3 region has the DNA TGTGCCAGCGTATGGACCAGCTGGGGAGACACTGAAGCTTTCTTT. This encodes CASVWTSWGDTEAFF. The chain uses TRBV2 and TRBJ1-1; unclear D gene. CDR1 and CDR2 from the germline V gene are SNHLY and FYNNEI. V was clipped by 8 bases and J by 3 bases, with 19 bases between them. The CDR3 extends over 15 amino acids.

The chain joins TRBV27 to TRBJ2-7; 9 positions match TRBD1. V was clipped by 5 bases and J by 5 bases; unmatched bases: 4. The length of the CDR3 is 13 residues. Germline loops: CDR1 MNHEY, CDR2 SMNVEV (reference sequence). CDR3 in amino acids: CASSPQGAHEQYF. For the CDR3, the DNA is TGTGCCAGCAGTCCACAGGGGGCCCACGAGCAGTACTTC.